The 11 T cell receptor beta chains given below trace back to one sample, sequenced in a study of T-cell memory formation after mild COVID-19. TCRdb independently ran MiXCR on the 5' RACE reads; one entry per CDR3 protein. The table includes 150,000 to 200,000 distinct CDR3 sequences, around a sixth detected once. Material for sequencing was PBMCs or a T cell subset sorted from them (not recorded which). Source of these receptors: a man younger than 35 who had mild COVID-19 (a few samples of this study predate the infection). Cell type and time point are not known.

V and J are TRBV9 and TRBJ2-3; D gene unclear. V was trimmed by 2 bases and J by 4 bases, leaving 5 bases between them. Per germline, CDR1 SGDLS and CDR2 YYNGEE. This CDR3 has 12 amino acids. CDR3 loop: CASSVLADTQYF. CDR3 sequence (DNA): TGTGCCAGCAGCGTGTTGGCAGATACGCAGTATTTT.

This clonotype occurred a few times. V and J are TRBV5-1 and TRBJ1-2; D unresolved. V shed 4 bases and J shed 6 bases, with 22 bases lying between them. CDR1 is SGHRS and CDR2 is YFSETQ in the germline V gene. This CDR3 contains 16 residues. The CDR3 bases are TGCGCCAGCAGCCCCGAGGCCGTGACCAGCCCCCATGGCTACACCTTC. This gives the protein CASSPEAVTSPHGYTF.

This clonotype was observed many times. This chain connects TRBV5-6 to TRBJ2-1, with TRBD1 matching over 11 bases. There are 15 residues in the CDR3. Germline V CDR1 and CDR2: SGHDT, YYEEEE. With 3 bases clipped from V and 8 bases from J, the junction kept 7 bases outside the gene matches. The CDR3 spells CASSSWDRGRDEQFF. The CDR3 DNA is TGTGCCAGCAGCTCCTGGGACAGGGGGAGGGATGAGCAGTTCTTC.

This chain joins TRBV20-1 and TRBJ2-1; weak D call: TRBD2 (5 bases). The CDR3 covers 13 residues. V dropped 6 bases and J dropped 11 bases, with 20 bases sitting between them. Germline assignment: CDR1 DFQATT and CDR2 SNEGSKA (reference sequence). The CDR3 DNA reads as TGCAGTGCCCCCCCGGGGAGCTCCCTTCAGCAGTTCTTC. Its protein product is CSAPPGSSLQQFF.

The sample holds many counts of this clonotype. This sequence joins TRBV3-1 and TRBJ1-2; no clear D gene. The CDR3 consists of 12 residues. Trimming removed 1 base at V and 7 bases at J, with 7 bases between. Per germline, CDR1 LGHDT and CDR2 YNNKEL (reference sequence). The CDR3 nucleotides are TGTGCCAGCAGCCAAGGTCTGGGTGGCTACACCTTC. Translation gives CASSQGLGGYTF. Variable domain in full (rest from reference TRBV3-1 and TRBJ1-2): DTAVSQTPKYLVTQMGNDKSIKCEQNLGHDTMYWYKQDSKKFLKIMFSYNNKELIINETVPNRFSPKSPDKAHLNLHINSLELGDSAVYFCASSQGLGGYTFGSGTRLTVV.

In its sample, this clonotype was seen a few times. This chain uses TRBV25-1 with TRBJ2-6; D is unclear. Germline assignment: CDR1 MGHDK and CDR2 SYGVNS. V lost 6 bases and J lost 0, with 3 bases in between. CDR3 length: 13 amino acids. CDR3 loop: CASRSSGANVLTF. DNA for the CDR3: TGTGCCAGCAGGAGCTCTGGGGCCAACGTCCTGACTTTC.

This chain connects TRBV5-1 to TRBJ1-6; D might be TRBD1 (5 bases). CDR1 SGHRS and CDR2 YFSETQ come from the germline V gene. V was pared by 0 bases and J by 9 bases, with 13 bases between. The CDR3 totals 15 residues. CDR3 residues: CASSLAGTEASPLHF. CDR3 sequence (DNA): TGCGCCAGCAGCTTGGCGGGGACGGAAGCTTCACCCCTCCACTTT.

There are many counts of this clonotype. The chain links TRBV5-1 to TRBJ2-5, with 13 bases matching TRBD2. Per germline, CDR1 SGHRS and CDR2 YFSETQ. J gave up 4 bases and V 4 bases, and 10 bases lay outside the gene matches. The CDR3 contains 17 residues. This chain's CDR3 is CASSRGQGLAGLETQYF. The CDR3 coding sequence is TGCGCCAGCAGCCGAGGACAGGGACTAGCGGGGTTAGAGACCCAGTACTTC.

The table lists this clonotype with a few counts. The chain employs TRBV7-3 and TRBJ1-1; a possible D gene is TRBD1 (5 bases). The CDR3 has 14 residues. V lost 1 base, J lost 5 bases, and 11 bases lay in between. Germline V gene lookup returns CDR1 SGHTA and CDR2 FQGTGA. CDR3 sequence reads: CASSLRGSGTEAFF. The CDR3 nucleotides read TGTGCCAGCAGCTTAAGGGGGAGTGGTACTGAAGCTTTCTTT.

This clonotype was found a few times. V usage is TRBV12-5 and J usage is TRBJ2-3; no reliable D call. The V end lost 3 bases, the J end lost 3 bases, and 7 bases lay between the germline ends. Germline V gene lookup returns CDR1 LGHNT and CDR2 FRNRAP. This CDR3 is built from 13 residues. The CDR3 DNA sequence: TGTGCTAGTGGTTTCGGTGGGACAGATACGCAGTATTTT. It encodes CASGFGGTDTQYF.

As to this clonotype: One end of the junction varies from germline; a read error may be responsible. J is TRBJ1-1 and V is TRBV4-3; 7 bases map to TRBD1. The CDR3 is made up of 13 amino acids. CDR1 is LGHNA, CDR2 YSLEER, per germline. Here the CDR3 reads CVSSHTDRPEAFF. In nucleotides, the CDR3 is TGCGTCAGCAGCCACACGGACAGGCCTGAAGCTTTCTTT.